Listed below are T cell receptor beta chains from one sample, sequenced in a study of blood T cells in healthy people across ages. TCRdb re-analysed the 5' RACE reads in MiXCR, keeping a single row per CDR3 protein. The data contain 1,500,000 or so distinct CDR3 sequences, approximately 59% of them seen just once; the ten biggest clones take up roughly 7%. The sample comprised blood. Receptors were obtained from a man in his late teens or twenties in good health. The CDR3 runs from the conserved cysteine through the conserved F or W. Each record gives: V gene, J gene, clone size, D gene, CDR3 protein, CDR3 DNA. The D gene is left open where the match is weak. Only part of the rows carry a size: once, few, many, or a class if the clone is expanded.

>TRBV4-1|TRBJ2-3|few|.
CASSHPSGDTQYF
TGCGCCAGCAGCCATCCCAGCGGAGATACGCAGTATTTT
>TRBV5-1|TRBJ2-3|.|.
CASSQTQGPNPDTQYF
TGCGCCAGCAGCCAAACCCAGGGGCCTAACCCAGATACGCAGTATTTT
>TRBV4-2|TRBJ2-1|.|.
CASMDRGANEQFF
TGTGCCAGCATGGATAGAGGGGCCAATGAGCAGTTCTTC
>TRBV7-8|TRBJ2-1|.|TRBD2
CASSFGASGAYNEQFF
TGTGCCAGCAGCTTTGGGGCTAGCGGGGCCTACAATGAGCAGTTCTTC
>TRBV7-2|TRBJ2-1|.|TRBD2
CASSPASGGMNEQFF
TGTGCCAGCAGCCCCGCTAGCGGGGGGATGAATGAGCAGTTCTTC
>TRBV12-3/TRBV12-4|TRBJ2-4|.|.
CASSWVGDSGIQYF
TGTGCCAGCAGTTGGGTCGGGGACTCAGGCATTCAGTACTTC
>TRBV6-2/TRBV6-3|TRBJ2-5|.|.
CASSEALASTQYF
TGTGCCAGCTCCGAGGCACTAGCCTCCACCCAGTACTTC
>TRBV10-3|TRBJ2-5|few|TRBD1
CAISDGQGEEQYF
TGTGCCATCAGTGACGGACAGGGGGAAGAGCAGTACTTC
>TRBV9|TRBJ2-5|.|.
CASSVGRLGGETQYF
TGTGCCAGCAGCGTAGGTCGATTGGGCGGGGAGACCCAGTACTTC
>TRBV12-3/TRBV12-4|TRBJ2-7|.|.
CASSSGTQREQYF
TGTGCCAGCAGTTCCGGGACACAACGCGAGCAGTACTTC
>TRBV7-9|TRBJ2-7|.|.
CASSSPAHYEQYF
TGTGCCAGCAGCTCCCCGGCACACTACGAGCAGTACTTC
>TRBV20-1|TRBJ2-5|.|.
CSARTSVETQYF
TGCAGTGCTAGGACTAGTGTGGAGACCCAGTACTTC
>TRBV20-1|TRBJ1-6|few|TRBD1
CSARVPGTGESSPLHF
TGCAGTGCTAGAGTCCCCGGGACAGGGGAAAGTTCACCCCTCCACTTT
>TRBV15|TRBJ1-2|.|.
CATRPPDSGYGYTF
TGTGCCACCAGGCCGCCCGACTCAGGTTATGGCTACACCTTC
>TRBV4-1|TRBJ2-3|.|.
CASSQRAGIDTDTQYF
TGCGCCAGCAGCCAAAGGGCAGGGATCGACACAGATACGCAGTATTTT
>TRBV7-2|TRBJ2-1|few|TRBD1
CASSLPGTEYNEQFF
TGTGCCAGCAGCTTACCCGGGACAGAATACAATGAGCAGTTCTTC
>TRBV25-1|TRBJ1-1|.|.
CASSEPDRKNTEAFF
TGTGCCAGCAGTGAACCTGACAGAAAGAACACTGAAGCTTTCTTT
>TRBV28|TRBJ1-4|.|.
CASSLLPEAGEKLFF
TGTGCCAGCAGTTTACTCCCCGAGGCTGGTGAAAAACTGTTTTTT
>TRBV2|TRBJ2-2|.|TRBD2
CASRTSGGQYTGELFF
TGTGCCAGCAGGACTAGCGGGGGCCAGTACACCGGGGAGCTGTTTTTT
>TRBV29-1|TRBJ2-1|.|TRBD2
CSVEDFAGGIDFSYNEQFF
TGCAGCGTTGAAGATTTCGCGGGAGGGATCGACTTCTCCTACAATGAGCAGTTCTTC
>TRBV7-9|TRBJ2-3|.|.
CASSFLEDTQYF
TGTGCCAGCAGCTTTCTCGAAGATACGCAGTATTTT
>TRBV7-9|TRBJ2-6|.|.
CASSFGVPRAGANVLTF
TGTGCCAGCAGCTTCGGAGTTCCTCGGGCTGGGGCCAACGTCCTGACTTTC
>TRBV3-1|TRBJ2-5|once|.
CASSHIPAETQYF
TGTGCCAGCAGCCATATCCCGGCCGAGACCCAGTACTTC
>TRBV10-3|TRBJ2-4|once|.
CAISERDGNIQYF
TGTGCCATCAGTGAGAGGGATGGAAACATTCAGTACTTC
>TRBV6-1|TRBJ1-1|.|.
CASSERSFGLNTEAFF
TGTGCCAGCAGTGAAAGGAGCTTTGGCCTGAACACTGAAGCTTTCTTT
>TRBV27|TRBJ1-2|.|.
CASREGGGCTF
TGTGCCAGCAGGGAGGGGGGGGGCTGCACCTTC
>TRBV29-1|TRBJ1-1|.|TRBD1
CSVVRQGRTEAFF
TGCAGCGTTGTCCGACAGGGCCGAACTGAAGCTTTCTTT
>TRBV6-6|TRBJ2-7|.|.
CASSDDDRDFSYEQYF
TGTGCCAGCAGTGACGATGACAGGGACTTCTCCTACGAGCAGTACTTC
>TRBV5-1|TRBJ2-1|few|TRBD1
CASSDRVVHEQFF
TGCGCCAGCAGCGACAGGGTTGTCCATGAGCAGTTCTTC
>TRBV20-1|TRBJ2-4|.|.
CSAIGAKNIQYF
TGCAGTGCTATTGGTGCCAAAAACATTCAGTACTTC
>TRBV6-5|TRBJ2-4|once|TRBD2
CASSYPGLAGPANEQYF
TGTGCCAGCAGTTACCCCGGACTAGCGGGACCTGCAAATGAGCAGTACTTC
>TRBV4-1|TRBJ2-7|few|TRBD1
CASSQDRGQGNREQYF
TGCGCCAGCAGCCAAGATCGGGGACAGGGAAATCGCGAGCAGTACTTC
>TRBV20-1|TRBJ1-4|once|.
CSARRGKNEKLFF
TGCAGTGCTAGGAGAGGGAAGAATGAAAAACTGTTTTTT
>TRBV7-2|TRBJ2-7|few|.
CASSLAAVTYEQYF
TGTGCCAGCAGCTTAGCGGCGGTTACCTACGAGCAGTACTTC
>TRBV12-3/TRBV12-4|TRBJ2-3|few|.
CASSFLAETDTQYF
TGTGCCAGCAGTTTTCTGGCGGAAACAGATACGCAGTATTTT
>TRBV7-6|TRBJ2-7|.|.
CASSPGPFRYEQYF
TGTGCCAGCAGCCCGGGACCTTTTCGCTACGAGCAGTACTTC